The sample holds many counts of the clone carrying this T cell receptor (beta chain). This entry belongs to a study of regulatory T cells in long-lasting Graves disease. Specified time point: persistent/refractory GD, antithyroid drugs over 5 years with positive TRAb. With RNA extracted from PBMCs as input, the TCR library was made. There are 16 residues in the CDR3. Germline V gene sequence: CDR1 SGHTA, CDR2 FQGNSA. V was cut by 3 bases and J by 2 bases, with 16 bases left in between. HTBI primers from iRepertoire and Arm-PCR of CDR3 regions yielded the TCR beta libraries. TCRdb reprocessed the multiplex PCR reads via MiXCR and lists one record per CDR3 protein. The data show 250,000 to 300,000 distinct CDR3 sequences, with around 21% seen just once and just over 55% held by the top ten.

The sequence came from a female donor with Graves disease. The chain recombines TRBV7-2 with TRBJ1-2; D is perhaps TRBD1 (5 bases). The sequenced sample was peripheral blood mononuclear cells (PBMCs), obtained when the disease was refractory, from a patient treated with antithyroid drugs. The CDR3 loop is CASSFRGGPSNYGYTF. The DNA of the CDR3 is TGTGCCAGCAGCTTCCGGGGCGGACCCTCAAACTATGGCTACACCTTC.